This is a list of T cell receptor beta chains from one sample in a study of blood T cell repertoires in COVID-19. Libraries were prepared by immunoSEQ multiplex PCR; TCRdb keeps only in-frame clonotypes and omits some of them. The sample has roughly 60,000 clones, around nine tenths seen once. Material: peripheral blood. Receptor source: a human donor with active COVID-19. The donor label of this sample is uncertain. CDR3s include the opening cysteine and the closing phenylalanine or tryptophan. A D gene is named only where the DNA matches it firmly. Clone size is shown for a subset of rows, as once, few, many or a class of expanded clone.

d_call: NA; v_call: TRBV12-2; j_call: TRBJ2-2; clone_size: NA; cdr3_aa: CASRLAPGNTGELFF; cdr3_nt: TGTGCAAGTCGCTTAGCGCCCGGGAACACCGGGGAGCTGTTTTTT
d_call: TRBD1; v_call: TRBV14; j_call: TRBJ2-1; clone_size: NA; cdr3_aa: CASSQERWLPWDSLVSEQFF; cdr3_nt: TGTGCCAGCAGCCAAGAAAGATGGTTACCCTGGGACAGTCTTGTCTCTGAGCAGTTCTTC
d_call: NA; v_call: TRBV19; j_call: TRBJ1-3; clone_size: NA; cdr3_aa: CASSKTVSSSGNTIYF; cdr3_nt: TGTGCCAGTAGTAAGACAGTTTCGAGCTCTGGAAACACCATATATTTT
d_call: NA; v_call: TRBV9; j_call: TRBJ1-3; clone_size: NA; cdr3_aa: CASSVMPGSSGNTIYF; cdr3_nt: TGTGCCAGCAGCGTAATGCCGGGATCCTCTGGAAACACCATATATTTT
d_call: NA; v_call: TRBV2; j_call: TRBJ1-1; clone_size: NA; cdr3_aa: CASRRSGDVNTEAFF; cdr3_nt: TGTGCCAGCAGGAGATCCGGGGATGTGAACACTGAAGCTTTCTTT
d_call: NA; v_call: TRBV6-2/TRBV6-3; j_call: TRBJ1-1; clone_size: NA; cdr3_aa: CASSYSTRAGTEAFF; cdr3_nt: TGTGCCAGCAGTTACTCGACCCGGGCGGGCACTGAAGCTTTCTTT
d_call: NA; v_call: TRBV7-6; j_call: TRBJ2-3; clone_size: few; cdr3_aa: CASSLAGASTDTQYF; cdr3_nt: TGTGCCAGCAGCTTAGCGGGGGCTAGCACAGATACGCAGTATTTT
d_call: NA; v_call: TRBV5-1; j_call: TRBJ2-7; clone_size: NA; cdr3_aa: CASSPGTNSYEQYF; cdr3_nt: TGCGCCAGCAGCCCCGGGACAAATTCCTACGAGCAGTACTTC
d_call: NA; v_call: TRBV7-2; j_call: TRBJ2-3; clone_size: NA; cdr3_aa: CASSLRGLPGNTQYF; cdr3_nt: TGTGCCAGCAGCTTAAGAGGCCTCCCCGGGAACACGCAGTATTTT
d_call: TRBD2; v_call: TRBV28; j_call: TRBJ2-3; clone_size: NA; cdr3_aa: CASTAGGPSDTQYF; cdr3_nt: TGTGCCAGCACGGCGGGAGGGCCGTCAGATACGCAGTATTTT
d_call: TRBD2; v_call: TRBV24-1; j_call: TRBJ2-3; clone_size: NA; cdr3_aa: CATSEGLAGGGDTQYF; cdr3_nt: TGTGCCACCAGTGAGGGACTAGCGGGAGGTGGAGATACGCAGTATTTT
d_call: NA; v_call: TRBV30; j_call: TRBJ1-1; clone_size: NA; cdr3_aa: CAWSEYFGGTEAFF; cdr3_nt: TGTGCCTGGAGTGAATACTTCGGGGGGACTGAAGCTTTCTTT
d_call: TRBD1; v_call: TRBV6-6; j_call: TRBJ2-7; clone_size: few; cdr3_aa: CASTLGPGQGADEQYF; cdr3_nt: TGTGCCAGCACCCTAGGACCGGGACAGGGGGCAGACGAGCAGTACTTC
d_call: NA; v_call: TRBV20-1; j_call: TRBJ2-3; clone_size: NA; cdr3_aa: CSALSTDTQYF; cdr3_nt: TGCAGTGCTCTCTCTACAGATACGCAGTATTTT
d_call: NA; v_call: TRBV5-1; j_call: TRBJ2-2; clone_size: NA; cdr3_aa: CASSLGQNTGELFF; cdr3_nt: TGCGCCAGCAGCTTGGGTCAGAACACCGGGGAGCTGTTTTTT
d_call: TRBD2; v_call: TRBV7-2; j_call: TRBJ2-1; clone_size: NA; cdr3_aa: CASSVTLAGSYNEQFF; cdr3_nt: TGTGCCAGCAGCGTTACGTTAGCGGGGTCCTACAATGAGCAGTTCTTC
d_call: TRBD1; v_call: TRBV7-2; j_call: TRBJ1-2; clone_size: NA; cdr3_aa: CASSEQGNLYGYTF; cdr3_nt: TGTGCCAGCAGCGAACAGGGGAACCTCTATGGCTACACCTTC
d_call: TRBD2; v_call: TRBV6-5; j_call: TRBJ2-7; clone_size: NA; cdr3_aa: CASRVSGDSYEQYF; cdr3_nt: TGTGCCAGCAGAGTTAGCGGGGACTCCTACGAGCAGTACTTC
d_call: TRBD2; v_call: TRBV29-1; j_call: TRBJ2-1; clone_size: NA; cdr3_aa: CSVSSGSLTYNEQFF; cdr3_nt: TGCAGCGTGTCGAGCGGGAGTTTAACCTACAATGAGCAGTTCTTC
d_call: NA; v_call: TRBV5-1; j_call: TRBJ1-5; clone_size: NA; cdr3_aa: CASSLSGSNQPQHF; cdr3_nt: TGCGCCAGCAGCTTGAGCGGGAGCAATCAGCCCCAGCATTTT
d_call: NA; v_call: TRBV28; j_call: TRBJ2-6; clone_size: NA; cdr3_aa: CASSFLWSGAGANVLTF; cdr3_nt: TGTGCCAGCAGTTTCCTGTGGTCGGGGGCTGGGGCCAACGTCCTGACTTTC
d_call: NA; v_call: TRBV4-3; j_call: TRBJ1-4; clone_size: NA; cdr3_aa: CASSQRGANEKLFF; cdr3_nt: TGCGCCAGCAGCCAGCGGGGGGCTAATGAAAAACTGTTTTTT
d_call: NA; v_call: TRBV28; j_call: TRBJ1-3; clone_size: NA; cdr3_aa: CASSPGQSGNTIYF; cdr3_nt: TGTGCCAGCAGCCCTGGGCAGTCTGGAAACACCATATATTTT
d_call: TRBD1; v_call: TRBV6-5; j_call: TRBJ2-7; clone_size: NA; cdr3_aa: CATSGTGVGEQYF; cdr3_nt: TGTGCCACTTCCGGGACAGGGGTCGGCGAGCAGTACTTC
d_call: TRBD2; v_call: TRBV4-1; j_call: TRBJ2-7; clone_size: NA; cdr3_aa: CASGLAGGSSYEQYF; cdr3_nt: TGCGCCAGCGGATTAGCGGGGGGGAGCTCCTACGAGCAGTACTTC
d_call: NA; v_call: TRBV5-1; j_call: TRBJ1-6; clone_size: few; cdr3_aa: CASARVGGNSPLHF; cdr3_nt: TGCGCCAGCGCGAGGGTCGGAGGGAATTCACCCCTCCACTTT
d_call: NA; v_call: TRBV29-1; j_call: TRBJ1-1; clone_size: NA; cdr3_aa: CSVGTLNTEAFF; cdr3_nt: TGCAGCGTCGGGACATTGAACACTGAAGCTTTCTTT
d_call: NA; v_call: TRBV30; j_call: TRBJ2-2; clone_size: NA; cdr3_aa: CAWTVNTGELFF; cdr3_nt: TGTGCCTGGACAGTTAACACCGGGGAGCTGTTTTTT
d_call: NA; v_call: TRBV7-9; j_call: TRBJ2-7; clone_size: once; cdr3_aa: CASSPVQLPRLYEQYF; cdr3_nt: TGTGCCAGCAGCCCAGTACAGCTCCCACGCCTCTACGAGCAGTACTTC
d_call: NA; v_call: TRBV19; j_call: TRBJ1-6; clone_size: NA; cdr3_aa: CASTSSSYSYNSPLHF; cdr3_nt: TGTGCCAGTACCTCGAGTAGTTACTCCTATAATTCACCCCTCCACTTT
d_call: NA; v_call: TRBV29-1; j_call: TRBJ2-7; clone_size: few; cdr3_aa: CSVVGGTVTLEQYF; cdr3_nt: TGCAGCGTTGTAGGTGGGACTGTAACTCTCGAGCAGTACTTC
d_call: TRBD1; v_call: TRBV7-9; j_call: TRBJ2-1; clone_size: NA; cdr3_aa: CASSLGQGAIYNEQFF; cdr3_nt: TGTGCCAGCAGCTTAGGACAGGGGGCTATCTACAATGAGCAGTTCTTC
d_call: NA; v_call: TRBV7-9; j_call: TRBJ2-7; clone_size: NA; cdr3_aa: CASRCICYEQYF; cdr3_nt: TGTGCCAGCAGGTGTATTTGCTACGAGCAGTACTTC
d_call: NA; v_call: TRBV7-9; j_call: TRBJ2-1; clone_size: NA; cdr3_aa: CASSLVGGESPRGFF; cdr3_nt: TGTGCCAGCAGCTTAGTCGGTGGGGAGTCCCCCCGGGGGTTCTTC
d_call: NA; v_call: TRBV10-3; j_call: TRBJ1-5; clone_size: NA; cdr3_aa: CAISPNNQPQHF; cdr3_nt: TGTGCCATCAGTCCTAACAATCAGCCCCAGCATTTT
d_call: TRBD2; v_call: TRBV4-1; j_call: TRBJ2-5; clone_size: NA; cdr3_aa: CASSHLSGGGQETQYF; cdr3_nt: TGCGCCAGCAGCCACCTAAGCGGGGGGGGCCAAGAGACCCAGTACTTC
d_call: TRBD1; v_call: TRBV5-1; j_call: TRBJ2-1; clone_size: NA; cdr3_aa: CASSRGTGEDEQFF; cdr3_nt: TGCGCCAGCAGCCGAGGGACAGGGGAGGATGAGCAGTTCTTC
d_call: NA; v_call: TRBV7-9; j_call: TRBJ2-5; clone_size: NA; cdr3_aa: CASSPKFSSAQETQYF; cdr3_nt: TGTGCCAGCAGCCCAAAGTTTTCTAGCGCACAAGAGACCCAGTACTTC
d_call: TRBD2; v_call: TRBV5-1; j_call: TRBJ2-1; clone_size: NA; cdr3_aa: CASSLQAGGLNEQFF; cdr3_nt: TGCGCCAGCAGCTTGCAAGCGGGGGGGCTGAATGAGCAGTTCTTC
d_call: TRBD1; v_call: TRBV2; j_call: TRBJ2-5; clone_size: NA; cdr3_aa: CASIRDRGVETQYF; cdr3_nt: TGTGCCAGCATCCGGGACAGGGGTGTTGAGACCCAGTACTTC
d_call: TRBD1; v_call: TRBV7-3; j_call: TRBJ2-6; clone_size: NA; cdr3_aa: CASSARQGASPGANVLTF; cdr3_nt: TGTGCCAGCAGCGCCCGACAGGGGGCATCCCCTGGGGCCAACGTCCTGACTTTC
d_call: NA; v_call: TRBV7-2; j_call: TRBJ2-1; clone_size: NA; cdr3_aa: CASNPHSSGSYNEQFF; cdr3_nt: TGTGCCAGCAACCCTCACTCCAGCGGATCCTACAATGAGCAGTTCTTC
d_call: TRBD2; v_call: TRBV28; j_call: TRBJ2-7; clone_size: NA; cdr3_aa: CASSLRGVGYEQYF; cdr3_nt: TGTGCCAGCAGTTTACGGGGGGTAGGCTACGAGCAGTACTTC
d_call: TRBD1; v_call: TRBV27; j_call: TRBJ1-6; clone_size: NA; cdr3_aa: CASTLKLDRGLGPLHF; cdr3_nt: TGTGCCAGCACTTTGAAGCTGGACAGGGGGCTTGGACCCCTCCACTTT
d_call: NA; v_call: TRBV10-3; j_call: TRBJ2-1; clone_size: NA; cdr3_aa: CAIRRDFYNEQFF; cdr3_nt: TGTGCCATCCGAAGGGACTTCTACAATGAGCAGTTCTTC
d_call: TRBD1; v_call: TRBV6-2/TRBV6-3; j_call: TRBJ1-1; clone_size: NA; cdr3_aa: CASSNPGQGVAEAFF; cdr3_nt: TGTGCCAGCAGTAATCCCGGACAGGGGGTGGCTGAAGCTTTCTTT
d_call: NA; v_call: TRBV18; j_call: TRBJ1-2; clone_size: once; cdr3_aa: CASSPADSGEGYTF; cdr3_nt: TGTGCCAGCTCACCAGCGGACAGTGGGGAAGGCTACACCTTC
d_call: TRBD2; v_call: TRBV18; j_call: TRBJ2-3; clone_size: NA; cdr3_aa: CASSTSGTSGSTDTQYF; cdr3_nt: TGTGCCAGCTCAACATCCGGGACTAGCGGGAGCACAGATACGCAGTATTTT
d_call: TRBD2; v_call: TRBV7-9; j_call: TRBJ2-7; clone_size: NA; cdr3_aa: CASSLGSGGKGYEQYF; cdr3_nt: TGTGCCAGCAGCTTAGGGAGCGGGGGGAAGGGCTACGAGCAGTACTTC
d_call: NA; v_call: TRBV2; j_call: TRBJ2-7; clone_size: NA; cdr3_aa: CASSATYEQYF; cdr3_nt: TGTGCCAGCAGTGCAACCTACGAGCAGTACTTC
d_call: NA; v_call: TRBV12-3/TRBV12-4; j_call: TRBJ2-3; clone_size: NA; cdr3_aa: CASSPGTDTQYF; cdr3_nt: TGTGCCAGCAGTCCGGGCACAGATACGCAGTATTTT
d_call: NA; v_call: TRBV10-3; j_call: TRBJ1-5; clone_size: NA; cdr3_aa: CAISENTGLSNQPQHF; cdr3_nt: TGTGCCATCAGTGAGAATACAGGGCTAAGCAATCAGCCCCAGCATTTT
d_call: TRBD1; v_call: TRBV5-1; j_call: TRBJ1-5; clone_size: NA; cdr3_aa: CASSPQGDSNQPQHF; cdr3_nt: TGCGCCAGCAGCCCCCAGGGGGATAGCAATCAGCCCCAGCATTTT
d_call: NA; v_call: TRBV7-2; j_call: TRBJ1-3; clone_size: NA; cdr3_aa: CASSLGTPSSGNTIYF; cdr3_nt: TGTGCCAGCAGCTTAGGGACACCATCCTCTGGAAACACCATATATTTT
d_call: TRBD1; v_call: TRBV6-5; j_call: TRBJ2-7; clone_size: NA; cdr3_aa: CASSSGKGANYEQYF; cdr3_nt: TGTGCCAGCAGTTCCGGGAAGGGGGCGAACTACGAGCAGTACTTC
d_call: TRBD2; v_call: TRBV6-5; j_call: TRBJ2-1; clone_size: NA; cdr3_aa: CASRRLAGGISEQFF; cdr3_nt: TGTGCCAGCAGGAGACTAGCGGGAGGGATCAGTGAGCAGTTCTTC
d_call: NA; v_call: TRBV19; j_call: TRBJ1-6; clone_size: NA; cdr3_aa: CASSREYSGNSPLHF; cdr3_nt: TGTGCCAGTAGCCGCGAATACAGTGGGAATTCACCCCTCCACTTT